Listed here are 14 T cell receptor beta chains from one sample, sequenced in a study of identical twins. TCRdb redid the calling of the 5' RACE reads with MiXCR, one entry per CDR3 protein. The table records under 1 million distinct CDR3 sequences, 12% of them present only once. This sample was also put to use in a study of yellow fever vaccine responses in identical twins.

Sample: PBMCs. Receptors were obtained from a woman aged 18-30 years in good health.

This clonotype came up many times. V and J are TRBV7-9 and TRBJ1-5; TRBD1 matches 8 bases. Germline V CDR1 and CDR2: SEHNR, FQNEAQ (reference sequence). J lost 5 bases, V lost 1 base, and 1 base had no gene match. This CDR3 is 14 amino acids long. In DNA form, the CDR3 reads TGTGCCAGCAGCTTAGTGGGACAGGATCAGCCCCAGCATTTT. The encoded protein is CASSLVGQDQPQHF.

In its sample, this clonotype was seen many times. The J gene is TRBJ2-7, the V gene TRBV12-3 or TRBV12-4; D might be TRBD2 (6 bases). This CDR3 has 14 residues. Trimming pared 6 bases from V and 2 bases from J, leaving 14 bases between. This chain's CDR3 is CASSSYGLTYEQYF. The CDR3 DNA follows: TGTGCCAGCAGCTCCTACGGACTAACCTACGAGCAGTACTTC.

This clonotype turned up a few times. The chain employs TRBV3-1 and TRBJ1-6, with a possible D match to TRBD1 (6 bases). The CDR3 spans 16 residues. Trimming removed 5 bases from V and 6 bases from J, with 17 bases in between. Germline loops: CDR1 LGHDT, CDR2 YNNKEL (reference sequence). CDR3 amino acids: CASSTTGLQTNSPLHF. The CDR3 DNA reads TGTGCCAGCAGCACTACAGGGCTCCAAACTAATTCACCCCTCCACTTT.

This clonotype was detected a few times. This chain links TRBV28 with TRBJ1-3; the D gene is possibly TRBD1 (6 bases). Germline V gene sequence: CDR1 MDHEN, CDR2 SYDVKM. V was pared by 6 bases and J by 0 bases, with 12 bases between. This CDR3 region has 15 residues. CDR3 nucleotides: TGTGCCAGCAGACAAGGGGGTAGCTCTGGAAACACCATATATTTT. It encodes CASRQGGSSGNTIYF.

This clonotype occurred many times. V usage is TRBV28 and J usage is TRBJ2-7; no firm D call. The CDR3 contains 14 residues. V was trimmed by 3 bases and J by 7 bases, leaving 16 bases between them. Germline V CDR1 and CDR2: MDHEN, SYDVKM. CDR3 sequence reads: CASSFRLSSSEQYV. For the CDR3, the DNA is TGTGCCAGCAGTTTCCGGCTATCTTCATCTGAGCAGTACGTC.

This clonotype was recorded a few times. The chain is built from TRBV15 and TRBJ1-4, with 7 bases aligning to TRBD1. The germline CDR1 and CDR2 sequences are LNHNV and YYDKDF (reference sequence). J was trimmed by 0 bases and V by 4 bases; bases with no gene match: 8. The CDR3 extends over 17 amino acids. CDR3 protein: CATSTIFGTATNEKLFF. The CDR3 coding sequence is TGTGCCACCAGCACTATTTTTGGGACAGCAACTAATGAAAAACTGTTTTTT.

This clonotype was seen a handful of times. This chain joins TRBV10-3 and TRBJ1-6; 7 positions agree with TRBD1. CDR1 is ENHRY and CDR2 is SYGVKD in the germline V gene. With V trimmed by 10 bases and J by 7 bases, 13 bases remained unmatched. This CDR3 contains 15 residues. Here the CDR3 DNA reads TGTGCCAGCTACGACAGGGTCAATGGGAATTCACCCCTCCACTTT. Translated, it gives CASYDRVNGNSPLHF.

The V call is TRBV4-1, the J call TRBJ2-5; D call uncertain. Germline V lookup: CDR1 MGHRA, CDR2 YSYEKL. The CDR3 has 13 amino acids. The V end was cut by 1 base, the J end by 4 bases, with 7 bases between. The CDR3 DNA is TGCGCCAGCAGCCAAGTTCCACCAGAGACCCAGTACTTC. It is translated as CASSQVPPETQYF.

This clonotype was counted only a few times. The CDR3 nucleotides are TGTGCCAGCAGCCGGGAATGGGGGATGGGCGATGAGACCCAGTACTTC. Amino acid sequence: CASSREWGMGDETQYF. The chain joins TRBV14 to TRBJ2-5; D may be TRBD1 or TRBD2 (5 bases each). The CDR3 extends over 16 amino acids. Germline values: CDR1 SGHDN, CDR2 FVKESK. V lost 4 bases, J lost 5 bases, and 20 bases lay in between.

Here the CDR3 DNA reads TGCGCCAGCAGCTTGGCCGGGACATTGAGCTCCTACGAGCAGTACTTC. Encoded protein: CASSLAGTLSSYEQYF. V is TRBV5-1 and J is TRBJ2-7; a possible D gene is TRBD1 (6 bases). The germline V gene encodes CDR1 SGHRS and CDR2 YFSETQ. CDR3 length: 16 amino acids. V was cut by 0 bases and J by 0 bases, with 13 bases left in between.

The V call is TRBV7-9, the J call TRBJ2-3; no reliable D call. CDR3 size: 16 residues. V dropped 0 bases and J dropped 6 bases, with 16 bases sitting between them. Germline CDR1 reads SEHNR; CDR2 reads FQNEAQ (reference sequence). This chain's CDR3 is CASSLANLRMYDTQYF. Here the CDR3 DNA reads TGTGCCAGCAGCTTAGCTAACCTCCGGATGTACGATACGCAGTATTTT.

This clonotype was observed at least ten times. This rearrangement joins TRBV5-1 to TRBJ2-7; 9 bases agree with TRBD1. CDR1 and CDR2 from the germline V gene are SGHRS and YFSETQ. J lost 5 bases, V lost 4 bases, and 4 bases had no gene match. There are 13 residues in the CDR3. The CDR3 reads CASSPDRGHEQYF. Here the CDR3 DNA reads TGCGCCAGCAGCCCGGACAGGGGCCACGAGCAGTACTTC.

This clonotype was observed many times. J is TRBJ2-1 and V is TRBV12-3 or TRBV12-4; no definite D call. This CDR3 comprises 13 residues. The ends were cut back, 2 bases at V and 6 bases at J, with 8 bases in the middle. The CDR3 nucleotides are TGTGCCAGCAGTTTACTAGTTGGCAATGAGCAGTTCTTC. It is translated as CASSLLVGNEQFF.

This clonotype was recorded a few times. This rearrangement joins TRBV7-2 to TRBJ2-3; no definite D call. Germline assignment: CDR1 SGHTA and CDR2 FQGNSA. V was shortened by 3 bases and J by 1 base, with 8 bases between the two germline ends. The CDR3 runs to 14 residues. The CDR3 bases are TGTGCCAGCAGCTTCGCCACTCGCACAGATACGCAGTATTTT. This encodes CASSFATRTDTQYF. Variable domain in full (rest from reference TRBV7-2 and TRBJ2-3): GAGVSQSPSNKVTEKGKDVELRCDPISGHTALYWYRQSLGQGLEFLIYFQGNSAPDKSGLPSDRFSAERTGGSVSTLTIQRTQQEDSAVYLCASSFATRTDTQYFGPGTRLTVL.